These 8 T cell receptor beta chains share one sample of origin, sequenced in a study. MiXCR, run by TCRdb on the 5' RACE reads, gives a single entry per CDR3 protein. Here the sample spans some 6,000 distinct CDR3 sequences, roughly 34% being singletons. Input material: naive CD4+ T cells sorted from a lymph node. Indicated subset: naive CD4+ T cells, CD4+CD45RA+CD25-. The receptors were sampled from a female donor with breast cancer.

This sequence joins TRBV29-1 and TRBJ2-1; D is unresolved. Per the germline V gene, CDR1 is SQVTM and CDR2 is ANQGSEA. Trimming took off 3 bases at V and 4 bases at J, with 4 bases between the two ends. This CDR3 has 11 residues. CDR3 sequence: CSVEGYNEQFF. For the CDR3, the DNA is TGCAGCGTTGAGGGGTACAATGAGCAGTTCTTC.

CDR3 DNA sequence: TGTGCCAGCAGCTTAGGTTGCCAACCAAGCCAGTATAGCAATCAGCCCCAGCATTTT. This sequence encodes CASSLGCQPSQYSNQPQHF. V is TRBV7-6 and J is TRBJ1-5; D remains unclear. The CDR3 spans 19 residues. The V gene lost 1 base and the J gene lost 0 bases, with 19 bases spanning the gap. CDR1 is SGHVS, CDR2 FNYEAQ, per germline.

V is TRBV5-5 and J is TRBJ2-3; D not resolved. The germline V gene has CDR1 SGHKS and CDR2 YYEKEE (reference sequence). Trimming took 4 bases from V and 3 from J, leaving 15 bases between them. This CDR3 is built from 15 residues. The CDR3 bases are TGTGCCAGCAGCCCCGATGGGGTGGCGACAGATACGCAGTATTTT. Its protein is CASSPDGVATDTQYF.

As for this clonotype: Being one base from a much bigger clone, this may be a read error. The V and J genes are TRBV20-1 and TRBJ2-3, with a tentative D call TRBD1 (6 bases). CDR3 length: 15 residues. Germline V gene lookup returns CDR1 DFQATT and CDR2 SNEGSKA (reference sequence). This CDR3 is CRARDATGRTDTQYF. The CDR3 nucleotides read TGCAGGGCTAGAGATGCGACAGGACGCACAGATACGCAGTATTTT.

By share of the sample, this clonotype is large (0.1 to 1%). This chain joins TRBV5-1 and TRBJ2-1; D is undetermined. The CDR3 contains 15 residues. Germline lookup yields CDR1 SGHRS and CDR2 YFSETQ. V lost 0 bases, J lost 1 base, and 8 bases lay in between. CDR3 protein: CASSLAVASYNEQFF. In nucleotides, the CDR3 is TGCGCCAGCAGCTTGGCGGTAGCTTCCTACAATGAGCAGTTCTTC.

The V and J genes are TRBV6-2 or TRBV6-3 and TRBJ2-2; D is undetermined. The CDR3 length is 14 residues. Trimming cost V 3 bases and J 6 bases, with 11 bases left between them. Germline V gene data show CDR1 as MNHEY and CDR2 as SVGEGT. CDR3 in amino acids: CASSYIRFAGELFF. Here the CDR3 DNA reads TGTGCCAGCAGTTATATACGGTTCGCCGGGGAGCTGTTTTTT.

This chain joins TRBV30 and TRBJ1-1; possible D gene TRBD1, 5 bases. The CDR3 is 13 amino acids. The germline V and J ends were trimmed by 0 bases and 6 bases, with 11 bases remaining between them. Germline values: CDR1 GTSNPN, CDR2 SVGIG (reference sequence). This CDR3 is CAWSVQVGSEAFF. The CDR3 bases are TGTGCCTGGAGTGTACAGGTGGGCTCTGAAGCTTTCTTT.

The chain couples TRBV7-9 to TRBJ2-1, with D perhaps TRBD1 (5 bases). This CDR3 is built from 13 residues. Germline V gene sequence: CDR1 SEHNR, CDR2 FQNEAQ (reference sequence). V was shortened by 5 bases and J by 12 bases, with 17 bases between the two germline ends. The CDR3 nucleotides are TGTGCCAGCAGCCAGGGCCGGAGCGCTTGGCAGTTCTTC. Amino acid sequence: CASSQGRSAWQFF.